These T cell receptor beta chains were read from a single sample in a study of OX40 agonist ivuxolimab in advanced cancers. The method was immunoSEQ multiplex PCR; TCRdb's version includes in-frame clones alone and lacks a portion of them. The repertoire holds 59,000 or so clones, with 70% to 85% as singletons. The sequences come from CD4+ or CD8+ T cells sorted from blood, collected in a trial of the OX40 agonist ivuxolimab. Source of these receptors: an adult with an advanced solid tumor such as melanoma, head and neck, liver or kidney cancer. The CDR3 runs from the conserved cysteine through the conserved F or W. A D gene is named only where the DNA matches it firmly. Some rows have no size entry. The others give once, few or many, or a class for an expanded clone.

>medium-sized|TRBV7-9|-|TRBJ1-1
TGTGCCAGCAGCCCGGGCCGGGGGAACACTGAAGCTTTCTTT
CASSPGRGNTEAFF
>once|TRBV18|-|TRBJ2-7
TGTGCCAGCTCACCGAGGAGGGACACCTACGAGCAGTACTTC
CASSPRRDTYEQYF
>few|TRBV19|TRBD1|TRBJ1-2
TGTGCCAGTAGTATAAGGGGGACAGGGGTTAACTATGGCTACACCTTC
CASSIRGTGVNYGYTF
>-|TRBV28|TRBD1|TRBJ1-6
TGTGCCAGCAGGACTGAGCACAGGGGAAACTCACCCCTCCACTTT
CASRTEHRGNSPLHF
>-|TRBV5-1|-|TRBJ1-1
TGCGCCAGCAGCTTGGTTCCGGGAGACACTGAAGCTTTCTTT
CASSLVPGDTEAFF
>-|TRBV2|-|TRBJ1-3
TGTGCCAGCAGCACGACAGCCGACACCATATATTTT
CASSTTADTIYF
>-|TRBV11-3|-|TRBJ2-3
TGTGCCAGCAGCTTAGATCCGGATACGCAGTATTTT
CASSLDPDTQYF
>-|TRBV29-1|-|TRBJ1-6
TGCGGCTGTGTGACGAATAATTCACCCCTCCACTTT
CGCVTNNSPLHF
>-|TRBV2|TRBD2|TRBJ2-7
TGTGCCAGCAGACTAGCGGGGGGGCCGGGCGAGCAGTACTTC
CASRLAGGPGEQYF
>-|TRBV6-5|-|TRBJ1-5
TGTGCCAGCAGTCGGACAACTGGGCCCAATCAGCCCCAGCATTTT
CASSRTTGPNQPQHF
>-|TRBV25-1|TRBD2|TRBJ2-1
TGTGCCAGCAGTGAAAGGTCGTCTAGCGGGAGCAATGAGCAGTTCTTC
CASSERSSSGSNEQFF
>-|TRBV5-8|-|TRBJ2-3
TGTGCCAGCAGCTTGGTCGGGGATACGCAGTATTTT
CASSLVGDTQYF
>medium-sized|TRBV19|-|TRBJ1-5
TGTGCCAGTAGTATGGCAACAGGGAGGGGGCAGCCCCAGCATTTT
CASSMATGRGQPQHF
>few|TRBV29-1|TRBD1|TRBJ1-1
TGCAGCGCCCTACCTACAGGGGCTGAAGCTTTCTTT
CSALPTGAEAFF
>-|TRBV27|-|TRBJ1-6
TGTGCCAGCAGTTTATACCGAGAATCACCCCTCCACTTT
CASSLYRESPLHF
>-|TRBV11-2|TRBD1|TRBJ1-3
TGTGCCAGCAGCTTAGGCGGGACAGGGACTGGAAACACCATATATTTT
CASSLGGTGTGNTIYF
>-|TRBV5-4|-|TRBJ2-1
TGTGCCAGCAGTCGCGGACAGCCCTTCTCCTACAATGAGCAGTTCTTC
CASSRGQPFSYNEQFF
>-|TRBV19|-|TRBJ2-3
TGTGCCAGTAGTGCCCCCCGGGGGCAGAGAGATACGCAGTATTTT
CASSAPRGQRDTQYF
>-|TRBV6-6|TRBD1|TRBJ2-5
TGTGCCAGCAGCTCAGGGGGGACCCAGTACTTC
CASSSGGTQYF
>-|TRBV6-1|-|TRBJ1-5
TGTGCCAGCAGTATGGAGGACCGAAGGGTTCAGCCCCAGCATTTT
CASSMEDRRVQPQHF
>-|TRBV18|-|TRBJ1-3
TGTGCCAGCTCACAAGGGGGCTCTGGAAACACCATATATTTT
CASSQGGSGNTIYF
>-|TRBV4-1|-|TRBJ1-4
TGCGCCAGCAGCAGCCCTCGACTAGGGGGTGCAACTAATGAAAAACTGTTTTTT
CASSSPRLGGATNEKLFF
>once|TRBV5-6|TRBD1|TRBJ1-2
TGTGCCAGCAGCTTGGCAGGGTGGGGACAGGGGGCAAGCTATGGCTACACCTTC
CASSLAGWGQGASYGYTF
>-|TRBV6-5|-|TRBJ1-6
TGTGCCAGCAGGTCCCAGGGGCTGAATTCACCCCTCCACTTT
CASRSQGLNSPLHF
>-|TRBV28|-|TRBJ2-6
TGTGCCAGCAGTTTTCCTAGGAAAGCCAACGTCCTGACTTTC
CASSFPRKANVLTF
>once|TRBV11-2|-|TRBJ2-2
TGTGCCAGCAGTCTCCAGTGGAACACCGGGGAGCTGTTTTTT
CASSLQWNTGELFF
>-|TRBV18|TRBD2|TRBJ2-1
TGTGCCAGCTCATATTTGGCGGGAGGGAACAATGAGCAGTTCTTC
CASSYLAGGNNEQFF
>-|TRBV19|TRBD1|TRBJ1-1
TGTGCCAGTAGCTCCACAGGGGACACTGAAGCTTTCTTT
CASSSTGDTEAFF
>-|TRBV5-8|-|TRBJ2-7
TGTGCCAGCAGTCCCCTCACTGGGAGCTCCTACGAGCAGTACTTC
CASSPLTGSSYEQYF
>-|TRBV7-8|-|TRBJ1-1
TGTGCCAGCAGCTTGATCGGGAACACTGAAGCTTTCTTT
CASSLIGNTEAFF
>-|TRBV18|-|TRBJ1-2
TGTGCCAGCTCATCCGGGACGGACTATGGCTACACCTTC
CASSSGTDYGYTF
>-|TRBV2|-|TRBJ1-4
TGTGCCAGCAGTGCGCTTTGGGACGCAAGAGTTGAAAAACTGTTTTTT
CASSALWDARVEKLFF
>-|TRBV2|TRBD1|TRBJ1-5
TGTGCCAGCAGACCCGACAGGGATGATCAGCCCCAGCATTTT
CASRPDRDDQPQHF
>-|TRBV25-1|-|TRBJ2-3
TGTGCCAGCAGTGAATACGGACGCTTAGATACGCAGTATTTT
CASSEYGRLDTQYF
>-|TRBV10-2|-|TRBJ2-3
TGCGCCAGCAGCCGACAAGCCCTAGGTACGCAGTATTTT
CASSRQALGTQYF
>-|TRBV6-5|-|TRBJ2-3
TGTGCCAGCAGTTACGGGAGGCGGGGCACAGATACGCAGTATTTT
CASSYGRRGTDTQYF
>-|TRBV7-9|TRBD1|TRBJ1-1
TGTGCCAGCAGCTTAGTTCAGGGGGCCTCCATGAACACTGAAGCTTTCTTT
CASSLVQGASMNTEAFF
>few|TRBV19|-|TRBJ1-1
TGTGCCAGTAGTCCCCGGCGGTCCACTGAAGCTTTCTTT
CASSPRRSTEAFF
>-|TRBV7-2|TRBD1|TRBJ1-6
TGTGCCAGCAGCCACCGGGACAGGAATTCACCCCTCCACTTT
CASSHRDRNSPLHF
>-|TRBV19|-|TRBJ1-2
TGTGCCAGTAGTCCTCAAGGGGGAGGCTATGGCTACACCTTC
CASSPQGGGYGYTF
>-|TRBV5-6|-|TRBJ2-7
TGTGCCAGCAGCTTGAGAAGTCTTGGGACCTACGAGCAGTACTTC
CASSLRSLGTYEQYF